The present T cell receptor (beta chain) was sequenced within a study of spatial heterogeneity in lung cancer. Time point defined: sample taken at primary tumor resection. Whole RNA was taken from tumor, nontumor lung or frozen PBMC; it was then sequenced unsorted. This clonotype was seen many times. V trimming: 6 bases; J trimming: 6 bases; junction bases outside the gene matches: 5. Germline V gene sequence: CDR1 MDHEN, CDR2 SYDVKM. The CDR3 spans 12 residues. One entry per CDR3 protein results from TCRdb running MiXCR on the 5' RACE reads. The top ten clones hold approximately 2.6% of a sample with tens of thousands of distinct CDR3 sequences, around 7% of them seen once.

J is TRBJ2-7 and V is TRBV28; 7 nucleotides line up with TRBD2. Sequenced here: PBMCs, sampled at surgery. This clonotype was sampled from a female donor with early-stage non-small cell lung cancer. The CDR3, as DNA: TGTGCCAGCAGGAATGGGGGGGGCGAGCAGTACTTC. This gives the protein CASRNGGGEQYF.